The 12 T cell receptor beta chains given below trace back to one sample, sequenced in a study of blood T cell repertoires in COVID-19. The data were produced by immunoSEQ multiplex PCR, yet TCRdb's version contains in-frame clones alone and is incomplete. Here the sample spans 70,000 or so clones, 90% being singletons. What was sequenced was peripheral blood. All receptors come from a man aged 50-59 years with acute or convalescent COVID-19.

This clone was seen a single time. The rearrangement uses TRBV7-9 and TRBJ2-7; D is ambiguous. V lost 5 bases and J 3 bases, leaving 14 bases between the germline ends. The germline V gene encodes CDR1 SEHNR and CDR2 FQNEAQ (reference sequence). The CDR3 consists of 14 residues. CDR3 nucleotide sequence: TGTGCCAGCAGCGACGACTCCGGTCTCTACGAGCAGTACTTC. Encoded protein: CASSDDSGLYEQYF.

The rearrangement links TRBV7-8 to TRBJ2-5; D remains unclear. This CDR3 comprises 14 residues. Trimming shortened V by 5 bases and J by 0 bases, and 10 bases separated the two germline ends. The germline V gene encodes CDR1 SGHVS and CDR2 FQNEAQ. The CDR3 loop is CASSPHLDQETQYF. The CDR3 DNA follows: TGTGCCAGCAGCCCTCACCTAGACCAAGAGACCCAGTACTTC.

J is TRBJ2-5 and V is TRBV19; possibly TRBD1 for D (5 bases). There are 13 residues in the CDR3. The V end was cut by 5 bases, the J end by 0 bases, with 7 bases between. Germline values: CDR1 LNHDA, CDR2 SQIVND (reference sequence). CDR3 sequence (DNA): TGTGCCAGTAGTTCAGGGAACCAAGAGACCCAGTACTTC. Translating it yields CASSSGNQETQYF. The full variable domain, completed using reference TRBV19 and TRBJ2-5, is DGGITQSPKYLFRKEGQNVTLSCEQNLNHDAMYWYRQDPGQGLRLIYYSQIVNDFQKGDIAEGYSVSREKKESFPLTVTSAQKNPTAFYLCASSSGNQETQYFGPGTRLLVL.

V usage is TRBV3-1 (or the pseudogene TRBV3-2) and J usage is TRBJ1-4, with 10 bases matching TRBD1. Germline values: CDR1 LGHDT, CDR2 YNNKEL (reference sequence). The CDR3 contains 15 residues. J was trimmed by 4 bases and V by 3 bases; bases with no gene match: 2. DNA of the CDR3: TGTGCCAGCAGCCAGGGACAGGGGATTAATGAAAAACTGTTTTTT. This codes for CASSQGQGINEKLFF.

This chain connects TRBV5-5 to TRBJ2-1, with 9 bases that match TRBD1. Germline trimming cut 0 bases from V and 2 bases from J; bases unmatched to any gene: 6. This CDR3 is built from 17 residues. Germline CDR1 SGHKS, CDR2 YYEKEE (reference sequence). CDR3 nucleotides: TGTGCCAGCAGCTTGGTAGGACAGGGGATCCCCTACAATGAGCAGTTCTTC. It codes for CASSLVGQGIPYNEQFF.

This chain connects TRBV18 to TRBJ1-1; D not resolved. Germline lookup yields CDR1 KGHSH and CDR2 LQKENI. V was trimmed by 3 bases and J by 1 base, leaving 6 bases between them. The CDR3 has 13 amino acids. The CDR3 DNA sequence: TGTGCCAGCTCACCGGCGGGGAACACTGAAGCTTTCTTT. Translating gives CASSPAGNTEAFF.

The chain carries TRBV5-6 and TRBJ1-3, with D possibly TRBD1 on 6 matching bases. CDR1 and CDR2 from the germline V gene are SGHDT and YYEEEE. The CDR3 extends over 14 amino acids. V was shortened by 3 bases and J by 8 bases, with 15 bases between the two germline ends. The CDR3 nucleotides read TGTGCCAGCAGCTCACAGGGCAACGGGGACACCATATATTTT. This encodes CASSSQGNGDTIYF.

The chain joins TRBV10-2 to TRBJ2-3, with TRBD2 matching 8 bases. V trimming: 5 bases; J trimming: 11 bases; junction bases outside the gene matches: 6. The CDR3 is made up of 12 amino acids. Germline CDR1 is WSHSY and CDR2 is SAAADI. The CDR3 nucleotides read TGCGCCAGCAGTCCCGGGGGGGAGGGGCAGTATTTT. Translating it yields CASSPGGEGQYF.

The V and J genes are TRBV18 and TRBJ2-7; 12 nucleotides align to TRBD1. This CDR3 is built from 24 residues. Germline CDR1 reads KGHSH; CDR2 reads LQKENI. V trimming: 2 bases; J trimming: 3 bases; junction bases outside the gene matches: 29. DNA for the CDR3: TGTGCCAGCTCACCATTCAGTCCGCCCGGGACAGGGGGCTGGAAGGGCCTGGGATTCTACGAGCAGTACTTC. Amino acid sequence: CASSPFSPPGTGGWKGLGFYEQYF.

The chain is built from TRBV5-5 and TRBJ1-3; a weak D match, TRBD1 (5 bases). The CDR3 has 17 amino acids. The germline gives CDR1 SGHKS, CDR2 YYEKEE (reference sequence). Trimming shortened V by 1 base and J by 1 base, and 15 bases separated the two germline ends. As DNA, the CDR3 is TGTGCCAGCAGCTTGCTACCGACACAGGAATCTGGAAACACCATATATTTT. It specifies CASSLLPTQESGNTIYF.

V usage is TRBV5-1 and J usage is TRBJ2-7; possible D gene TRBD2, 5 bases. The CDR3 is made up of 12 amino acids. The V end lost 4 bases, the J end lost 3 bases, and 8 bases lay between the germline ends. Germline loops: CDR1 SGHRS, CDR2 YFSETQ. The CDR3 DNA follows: TGCGCCAGCAGCGAAACTAGCTACGAGCAGTACTTC. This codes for CASSETSYEQYF.

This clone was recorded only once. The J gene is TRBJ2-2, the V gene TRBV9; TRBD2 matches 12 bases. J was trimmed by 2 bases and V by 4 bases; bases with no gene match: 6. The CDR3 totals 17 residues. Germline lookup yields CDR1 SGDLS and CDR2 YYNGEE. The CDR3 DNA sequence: TGTGCCAGCAGCTCCCGGACTAGCGGGGCAAACACCGGGGAGCTGTTTTTT. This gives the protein CASSSRTSGANTGELFF.